The 6 T cell receptor beta chains reported below all come from one sample, sequenced in a study of blood T cell repertoires in COVID-19. Data came from immunoSEQ multiplex PCR; TCRdb stores just in-frame clones and leaves some out. The sample lists approximately 200,000 clones; around 84% were seen once. Sequencing was done on a sample of peripheral blood. Source of these receptors: a man aged 50-60 years with acute or convalescent COVID-19.

J is TRBJ2-5 and V is TRBV19; no reliable D call. This CDR3 comprises 13 residues. Germline values: CDR1 LNHDA, CDR2 SQIVND (reference sequence). V lost 3 bases to trimming and J lost 4 bases, with 9 bases between them. The CDR3 here is CASSIQTGETQYF. The CDR3, as DNA: TGTGCCAGTAGTATTCAGACTGGAGAGACCCAGTACTTC.

The chain is built from TRBV6-5 and TRBJ2-7; 11 positions match TRBD2. V was clipped by 6 bases and J by 0 bases; unmatched bases: 4. Germline CDR1 reads MNHEY; CDR2 reads SVGAGI. The CDR3 contains 15 residues. CDR3 region: CASRDSGGASYEQYF. CDR3 nucleotides: TGTGCCAGCAGGGATAGCGGGGGGGCCTCCTACGAGCAGTACTTC.

This chain uses TRBV14 with TRBJ1-2, with D possibly TRBD1 on 6 matching bases. The CDR3 runs 15 residues. CDR1 is SGHDN and CDR2 is FVKESK in the germline V gene. Trimming pared 1 base from V and 0 bases from J, leaving 9 bases between. CDR3 region: CASSQVDRANYGYTF. The CDR3 nucleotides are TGTGCCAGCAGCCAAGTGGACAGAGCTAACTATGGCTACACCTTC. The full variable domain, in which reference TRBV14 and TRBJ1-2 provide the parts outside the CDR3, is EAGVTQFPSHSVIEKGQTVTLRCDPISGHDNLYWYRRVMGKEIKFLLHFVKESKQDESGMPNNRFLAERTGGTYSTLKVQPAELEDSGVYFCASSQVDRANYGYTFGSGTRLTVV.

J is TRBJ1-3 and V is TRBV6-6; 10 bases match TRBD1. The CDR3 length is 16 residues. V shed 2 bases and J 7 bases; nucleotides not matched to a gene: 8. Germline CDR1 is MNHNY and CDR2 is SVGAGI (reference sequence). In DNA, the CDR3 is TGTGCCAGCAGTTACGGAAAGACAGGGGGCGGGAACACCATATATTTT. It yields the protein CASSYGKTGGGNTIYF.

V is TRBV11-2 and J is TRBJ1-1; 9 positions agree with TRBD1. The CDR3 runs to 14 residues. Trimming at V came to 4 bases and at J to 7 bases, leaving 7 bases not matched to a gene. CDR1 and CDR2 from the germline V gene are SGHAT and FQNNGV. The CDR3 DNA sequence: TGTGCCAGCAGCTCCGGGACAGGGATCGATGAAGCTTTCTTT. This gives the protein CASSSGTGIDEAFF.

The chain recombines TRBV5-6 with TRBJ1-1; TRBD1 agrees at 8 bases. CDR3 length: 15 residues. The V gene end was trimmed by 3 bases and the J gene end by 0 bases; junction bases not matched to a gene: 4. The germline V gene has CDR1 SGHDT and CDR2 YYEEEE. The CDR3 sequence: CASSSRGLVNTEAFF. The CDR3 DNA reads as TGTGCCAGCAGCTCCAGGGGGCTGGTGAACACTGAAGCTTTCTTT. The entire variable domain, with the rest obtained from reference TRBV5-6 and TRBJ1-1, is as follows: DAGVTQSPTHLIKTRGQQVTLRCSPKSGHDTVSWYQQALGQGPQFIFQYYEEEERQRGNFPDRFSGHQFPNYSSELNVNALLLGDSALYLCASSSRGLVNTEAFFGQGTRLTVV.